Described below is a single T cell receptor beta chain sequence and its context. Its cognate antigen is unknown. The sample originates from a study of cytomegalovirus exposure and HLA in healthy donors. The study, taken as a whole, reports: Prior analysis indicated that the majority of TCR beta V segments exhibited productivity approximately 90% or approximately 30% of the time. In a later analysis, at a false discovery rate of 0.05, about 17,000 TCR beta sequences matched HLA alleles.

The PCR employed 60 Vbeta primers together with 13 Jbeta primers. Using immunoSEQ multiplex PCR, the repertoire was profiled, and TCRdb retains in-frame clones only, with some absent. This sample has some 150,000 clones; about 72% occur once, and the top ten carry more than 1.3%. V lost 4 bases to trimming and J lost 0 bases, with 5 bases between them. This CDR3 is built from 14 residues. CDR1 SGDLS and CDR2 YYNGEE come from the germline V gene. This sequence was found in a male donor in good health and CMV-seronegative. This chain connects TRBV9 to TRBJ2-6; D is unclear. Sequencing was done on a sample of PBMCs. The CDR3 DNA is TGTGCCAGCAGCTTCAGCTCTGGGGCCAACGTCCTGACTTTC. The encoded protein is CASSFSSGANVLTF.